Shown below are 15 T cell receptor beta chains from a single sample sequenced in a study of control samples from healthy donors and cancer patients. Profiling relied on immunoSEQ multiplex PCR, and the TCRdb table lists in-frame clones only, not all of them. The table includes approximately 170,000 clones, 80% to 95% detected once. The sample was blood. These receptors were obtained from a young woman in good health.

The V and J genes are TRBV30 and TRBJ1-1; no clear D gene. With 5 bases removed from V and 1 base from J, the gap between germline ends came to 11 bases. Germline values: CDR1 GTSNPN, CDR2 SVGIG (reference sequence). This CDR3 has 13 amino acids. The CDR3 spells CAWAPQENTEAFF. CDR3 nucleotide sequence: TGTGCCTGGGCCCCCCAGGAGAACACTGAAGCTTTCTTT.

The V gene is TRBV30, the J gene TRBJ2-7, with no clear D. V gave up 0 bases and J gave up 2 bases, with 8 bases separating them. This CDR3 has 13 amino acids. Germline assignment: CDR1 GTSNPN and CDR2 SVGIG (reference sequence). CDR3 sequence (DNA): TGTGCCTGGAGTGTATTGGACCCCTACGAGCAGTACTTC. Protein: CAWSVLDPYEQYF.

The chain joins TRBV28 to TRBJ1-6, with no clear D. Trimming took 5 bases from V and 0 from J, leaving 8 bases between them. Per the germline V gene, CDR1 is MDHEN and CDR2 is SYDVKM. The CDR3 length is 15 residues. The CDR3 region is CASSPTSSYNSPLHF. The CDR3 nucleotides are TGTGCCAGCAGTCCGACAAGCTCCTATAATTCACCCCTCCACTTT.

The chain is built from TRBV9 and TRBJ1-4, with D perhaps matching TRBD1 (5 bases). Trimming took 2 bases from V and 8 from J, leaving 19 bases between them. Germline loops: CDR1 SGDLS, CDR2 YYNGEE. The CDR3 has 16 residues. The CDR3 sequence is CASSVHGTSGGEKLFF. CDR3 DNA sequence: TGTGCCAGCAGCGTCCACGGGACGTCGGGAGGGGAAAAACTGTTTTTT.

J is TRBJ2-6 and V is TRBV2, with D possibly being TRBD1 or TRBD2 (5 bases each). CDR3 length: 16 residues. Germline assignment: CDR1 SNHLY and CDR2 FYNNEI. Deletions cut 8 bases from V and 0 bases from J, with 14 bases between. Written as DNA, the CDR3 is TGTGCCAGCGGACGGGATGGGGCCTCTGGGGCCAACGTCCTGACTTTC. It yields the protein CASGRDGASGANVLTF.

The chain links TRBV21-1 to TRBJ2-7; no check of the table's D call, TRBD2, against the DNA was made. TRBV21-1 is annotated as a pseudogene. The CDR3 is made up of 16 amino acids. The CDR3 sequence is CASTTPSSRAYHEQYF. The CDR3 nucleotides are TGTGCCAGCACCACCCCCAGCTCACGAGCGTATCACGAGCAGTACTTC.

The chain joins TRBV10-2 to TRBJ2-7; 13 nucleotides align to TRBD2. Per germline, CDR1 WSHSY and CDR2 SAAADI. V shed 8 bases and J 4 bases; nucleotides not matched to a gene: 5. The CDR3 is 14 amino acids. The CDR3 sequence: CASGTSGENYEQYF. The CDR3 DNA is TGCGCCAGCGGGACTAGCGGGGAAAATTACGAGCAGTACTTC.

The chain couples TRBV7-6 to TRBJ2-1; D gene unclear. V was trimmed by 7 bases and J by 4 bases, leaving 17 bases between them. The CDR3 runs to 15 residues. The germline CDR1 and CDR2 sequences are SGHVS and FNYEAQ. This CDR3 is CASTRVGGPYNEQFF. In DNA, the CDR3 is TGTGCCAGCACCCGCGTGGGCGGACCTTACAATGAGCAGTTCTTC.

This clone was seen just once. CDR3 sequence reads: CASSPNLLYEQYF. The CDR3 region has the DNA TGTGCCAGCAGCCCCAACCTTCTTTACGAGCAGTACTTC. The V call is TRBV11-1, the J call TRBJ2-7; no clear D. Germline-derived CDR1 and CDR2 are SGHAT and FQDESV (reference sequence). V was clipped by 5 bases and J by 4 bases, with 12 bases between them. The length of the CDR3 is 13 residues.

This clone occurred a few times. Within the sample, other DNA sequences also encode this same CDR3. The chain combines TRBV15 with TRBJ2-7, with D perhaps TRBD2 (5 bases). The CDR3 has 12 residues. Trimming removed 1 base at V and 4 bases at J, with 5 bases between. Germline V CDR1 and CDR2: LNHNV, YYDKDF (reference sequence). CDR3 residues: CATSRGGYEQYF. The CDR3 coding sequence is TGTGCCACCAGCAGAGGCGGGTACGAGCAGTACTTC.

The V and J genes are TRBV24-1 and TRBJ2-1; 7 bases line up with TRBD2. Germline V lookup: CDR1 KGHDR, CDR2 SFDVKD. V lost 5 bases, J lost 0 bases, and 0 bases stayed unmatched. This CDR3 is built from 14 residues. The CDR3 coding sequence is TGTGCCACCAGTGGGGAGGGCTCCTACAATGAGCAGTTCTTC. It specifies CATSGEGSYNEQFF.

The V and J genes are TRBV5-6 and TRBJ2-5, with D perhaps matching TRBD1 or TRBD2 (7 bases each). Trimming shortened V by 2 bases and J by 5 bases, and 13 bases separated the two germline ends. This CDR3 is built from 14 residues. Germline assignment: CDR1 SGHDT and CDR2 YYEEEE. The CDR3 nucleotides are TGTGCCAGCAGCTTCCTCCAGGGGGGGGAGACCCAGTACTTC. This translates into CASSFLQGGETQYF.

This chain connects TRBV7-9 to TRBJ2-3; 7 bases line up with TRBD2. CDR1 is SEHNR, CDR2 FQNEAQ, per germline (reference sequence). The CDR3 covers 18 residues. Trimming at V came to 5 bases and at J to 0 bases, leaving 14 bases not matched to a gene. The CDR3 DNA sequence: TGTGCCAGCAGCGACTCTAGCGGTCTCCTAGTTAGCACAGATACGCAGTATTTT. It is translated as CASSDSSGLLVSTDTQYF. Full variable domain (rest looked up from reference TRBV7-9 and TRBJ2-3): DTGVSQNPRHKITKRGQNVTFRCDPISEHNRLYWYRQTLGQGPEFLTYFQNEAQLEKSRLLSDRFSAERPKGSFSTLEIQRTEQGDSAMYLCASSDSSGLLVSTDTQYFGPGTRLTVL.

This sequence joins TRBV15 and TRBJ1-3, with 7 bases identical to TRBD1. Germline assignment: CDR1 LNHNV and CDR2 YYDKDF (reference sequence). The CDR3 has 17 amino acids. V was clipped by 4 bases and J by 1 base; unmatched bases: 10. The CDR3 nucleotides are TGTGCCACCAGCAAATCCGCAACAGGGGCTTCTGGAAACACCATATATTTT. It is translated as CATSKSATGASGNTIYF.

This rearrangement joins TRBV20-1 to TRBJ1-4; D is ambiguous. Germline V lookup: CDR1 DFQATT, CDR2 SNEGSKA (reference sequence). Between the trimmed V and J ends, which lost 3 bases and 6 bases, there was a span of 11 bases. This CDR3 region has 13 residues. CDR3 protein: CSASRGLDEKLFF. DNA for the CDR3: TGCAGTGCTAGTCGGGGTCTCGATGAAAAACTGTTTTTT.